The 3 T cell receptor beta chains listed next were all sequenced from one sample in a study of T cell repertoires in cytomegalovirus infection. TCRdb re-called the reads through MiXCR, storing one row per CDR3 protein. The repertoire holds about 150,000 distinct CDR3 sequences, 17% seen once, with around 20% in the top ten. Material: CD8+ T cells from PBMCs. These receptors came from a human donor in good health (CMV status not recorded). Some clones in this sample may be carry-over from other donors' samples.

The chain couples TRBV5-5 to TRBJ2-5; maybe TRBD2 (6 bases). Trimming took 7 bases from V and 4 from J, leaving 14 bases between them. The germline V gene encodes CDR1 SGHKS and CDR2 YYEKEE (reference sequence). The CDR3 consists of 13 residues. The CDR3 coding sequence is TGTGCCAGCCGCAAGGGAGGCCGAGAGACCCAGTACTTC. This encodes CASRKGGRETQYF.

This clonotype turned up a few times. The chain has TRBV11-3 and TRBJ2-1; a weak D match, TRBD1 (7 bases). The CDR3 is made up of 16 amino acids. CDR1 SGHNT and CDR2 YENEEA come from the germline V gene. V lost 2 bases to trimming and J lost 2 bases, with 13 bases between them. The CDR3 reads CASSLRTGGTYNEQFF. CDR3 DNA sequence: TGTGCCAGCAGCTTACGGACAGGAGGGACCTACAATGAGCAGTTCTTC.

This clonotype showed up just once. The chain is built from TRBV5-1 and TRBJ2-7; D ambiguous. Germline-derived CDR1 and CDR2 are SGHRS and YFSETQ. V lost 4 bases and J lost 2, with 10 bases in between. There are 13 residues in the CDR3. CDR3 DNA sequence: TGCGCCAGCAGCCCAAGGGTCCCCTACGAGCAGTACTTC. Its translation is CASSPRVPYEQYF.